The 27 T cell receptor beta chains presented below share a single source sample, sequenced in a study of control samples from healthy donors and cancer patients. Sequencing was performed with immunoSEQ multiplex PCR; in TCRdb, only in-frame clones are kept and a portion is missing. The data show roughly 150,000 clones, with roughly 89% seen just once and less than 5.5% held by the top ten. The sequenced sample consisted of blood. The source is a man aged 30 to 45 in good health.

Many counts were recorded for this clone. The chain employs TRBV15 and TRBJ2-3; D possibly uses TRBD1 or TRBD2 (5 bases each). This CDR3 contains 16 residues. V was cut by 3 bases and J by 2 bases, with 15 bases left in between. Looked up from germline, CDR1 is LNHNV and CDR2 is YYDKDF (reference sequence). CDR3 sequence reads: CATSSGDQRNTDTQYF. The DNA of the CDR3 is TGTGCCACCAGCAGTGGGGACCAACGGAACACAGATACGCAGTATTTT.

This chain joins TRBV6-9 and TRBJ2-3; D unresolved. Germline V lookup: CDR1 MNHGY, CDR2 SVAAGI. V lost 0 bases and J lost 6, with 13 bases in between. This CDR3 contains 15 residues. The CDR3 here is CASSYSGPSSDTQYF. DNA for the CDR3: TGTGCCAGCAGTTATTCCGGGCCGAGTTCGGATACGCAGTATTTT.

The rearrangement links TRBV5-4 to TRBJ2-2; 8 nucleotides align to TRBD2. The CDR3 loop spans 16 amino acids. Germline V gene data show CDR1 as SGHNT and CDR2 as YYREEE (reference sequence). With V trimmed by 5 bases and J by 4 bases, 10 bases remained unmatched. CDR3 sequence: CASSFRSAGGTGELFF. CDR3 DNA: TGTGCCAGCAGTTTTAGATCTGCGGGAGGCACCGGGGAGCTGTTTTTT.

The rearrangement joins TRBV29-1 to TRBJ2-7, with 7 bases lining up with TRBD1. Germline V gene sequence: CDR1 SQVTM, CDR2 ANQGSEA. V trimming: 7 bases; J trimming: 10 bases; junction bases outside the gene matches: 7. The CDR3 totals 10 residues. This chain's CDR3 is CSATTGVQYF. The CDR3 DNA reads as TGCAGCGCCACAACAGGGGTACAGTACTTC.

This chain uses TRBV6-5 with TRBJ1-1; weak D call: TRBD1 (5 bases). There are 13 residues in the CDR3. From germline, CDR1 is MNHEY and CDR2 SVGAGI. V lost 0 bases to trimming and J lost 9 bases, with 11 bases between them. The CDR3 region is CASSYSGWGKAFF. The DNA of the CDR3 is TGTGCCAGCAGTTACTCGGGTTGGGGGAAAGCTTTCTTT.

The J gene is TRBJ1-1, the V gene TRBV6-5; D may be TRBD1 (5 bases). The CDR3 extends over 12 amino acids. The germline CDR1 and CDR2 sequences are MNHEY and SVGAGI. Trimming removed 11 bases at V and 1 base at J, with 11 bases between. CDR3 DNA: TGTGCCGCGACAGAAAAGAACACTGAAGCTTTCTTT. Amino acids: CAATEKNTEAFF.

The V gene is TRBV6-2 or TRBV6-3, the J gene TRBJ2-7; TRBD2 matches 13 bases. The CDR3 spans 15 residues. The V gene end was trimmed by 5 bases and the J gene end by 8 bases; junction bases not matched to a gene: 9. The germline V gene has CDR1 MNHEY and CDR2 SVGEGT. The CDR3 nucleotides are TGTGCCAGCAGTCAACCGGGACTAGCGGGGACCAAGCAGTACTTC. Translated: CASSQPGLAGTKQYF.

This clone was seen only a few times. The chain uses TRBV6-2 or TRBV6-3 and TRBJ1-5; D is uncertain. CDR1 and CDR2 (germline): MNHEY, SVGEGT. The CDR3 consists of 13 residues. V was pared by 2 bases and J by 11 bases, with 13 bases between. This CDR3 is CASSYAARWAQHF. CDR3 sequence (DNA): TGTGCCAGCAGTTACGCCGCTCGCTGGGCCCAGCATTTT.

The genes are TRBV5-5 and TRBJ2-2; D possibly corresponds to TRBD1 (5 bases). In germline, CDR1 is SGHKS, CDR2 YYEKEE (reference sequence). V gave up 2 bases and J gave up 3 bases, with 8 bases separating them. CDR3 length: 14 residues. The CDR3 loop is CASSLRGYTGELFF. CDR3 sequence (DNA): TGTGCCAGCAGCTTAAGGGGATACACCGGGGAGCTGTTTTTT.

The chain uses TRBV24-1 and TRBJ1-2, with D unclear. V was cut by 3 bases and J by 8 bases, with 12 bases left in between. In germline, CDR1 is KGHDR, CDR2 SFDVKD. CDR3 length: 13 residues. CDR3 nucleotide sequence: TGTGCCACCAGTGATGCCAATCTGGGAGGCTACACCTTC. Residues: CATSDANLGGYTF.

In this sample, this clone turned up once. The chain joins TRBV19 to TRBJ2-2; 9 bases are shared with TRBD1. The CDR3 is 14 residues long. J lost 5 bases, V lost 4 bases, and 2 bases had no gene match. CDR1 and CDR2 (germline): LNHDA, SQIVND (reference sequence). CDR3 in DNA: TGTGCCAGTAGTAACGGACAGGGGACCGGGGAGCTGTTTTTT. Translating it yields CASSNGQGTGELFF.

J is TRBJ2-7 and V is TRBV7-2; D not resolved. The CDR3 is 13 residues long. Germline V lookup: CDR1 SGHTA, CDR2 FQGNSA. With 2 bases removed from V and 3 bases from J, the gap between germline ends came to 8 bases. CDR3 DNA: TGTGCCAGCAGCTTAACCAGGAACTACGAGCAGTACTTC. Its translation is CASSLTRNYEQYF.

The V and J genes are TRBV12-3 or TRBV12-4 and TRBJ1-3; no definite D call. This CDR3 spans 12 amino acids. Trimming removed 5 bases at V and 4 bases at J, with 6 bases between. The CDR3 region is CASSVQGNTIYF. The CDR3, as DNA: TGTGCCAGCAGTGTCCAGGGAAACACCATATATTTT.

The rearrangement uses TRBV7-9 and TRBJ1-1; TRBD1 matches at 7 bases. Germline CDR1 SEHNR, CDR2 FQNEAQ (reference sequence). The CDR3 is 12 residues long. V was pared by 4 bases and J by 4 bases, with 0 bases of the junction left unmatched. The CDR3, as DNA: TGTGCCAGCAGCTCAGGGGGCACTGAAGCTTTCTTT. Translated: CASSSGGTEAFF.

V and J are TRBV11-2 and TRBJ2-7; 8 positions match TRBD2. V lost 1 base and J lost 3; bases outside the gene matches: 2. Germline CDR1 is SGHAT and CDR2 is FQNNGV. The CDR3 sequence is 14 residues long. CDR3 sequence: CASSLGSGNYEQYF. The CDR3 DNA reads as TGTGCCAGCAGCTTAGGTAGCGGGAACTACGAGCAGTACTTC.

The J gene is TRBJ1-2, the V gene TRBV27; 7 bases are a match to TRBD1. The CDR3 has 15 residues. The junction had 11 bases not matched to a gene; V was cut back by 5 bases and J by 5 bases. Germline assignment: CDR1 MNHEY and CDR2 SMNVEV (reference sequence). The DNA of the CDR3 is TGTGCCAGCAGTGAGGTGGCAGGGGGAGCGTATGGCTACACCTTC. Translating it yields CASSEVAGGAYGYTF.

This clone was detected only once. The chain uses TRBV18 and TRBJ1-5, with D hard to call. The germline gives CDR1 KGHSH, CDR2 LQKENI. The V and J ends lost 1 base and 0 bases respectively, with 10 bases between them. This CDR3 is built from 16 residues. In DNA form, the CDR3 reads TGTGCCAGCTCACCACTAGGAGGTAATAGCAATCAGCCCCAGCATTTT. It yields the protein CASSPLGGNSNQPQHF.

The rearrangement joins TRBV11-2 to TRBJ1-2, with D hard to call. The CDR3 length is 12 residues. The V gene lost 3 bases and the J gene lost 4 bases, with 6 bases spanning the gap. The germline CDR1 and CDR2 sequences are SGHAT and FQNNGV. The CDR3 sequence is CASSFDGYGYTF. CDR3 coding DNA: TGTGCCAGCAGCTTTGACGGCTATGGCTACACCTTC.

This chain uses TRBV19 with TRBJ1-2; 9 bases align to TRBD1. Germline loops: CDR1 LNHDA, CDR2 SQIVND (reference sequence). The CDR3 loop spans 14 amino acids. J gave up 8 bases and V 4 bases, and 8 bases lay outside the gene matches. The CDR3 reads CASSTGQGLRGYTF. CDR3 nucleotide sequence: TGTGCCAGTAGTACCGGACAGGGGCTAAGAGGCTACACCTTC.

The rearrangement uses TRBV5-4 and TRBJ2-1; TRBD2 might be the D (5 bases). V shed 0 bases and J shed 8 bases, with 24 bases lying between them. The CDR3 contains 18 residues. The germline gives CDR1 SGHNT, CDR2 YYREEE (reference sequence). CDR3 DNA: TGTGCCAGCAGCTTGGCGGGGAGTAGCCGCGGAGCTGTGCATGAGCAGTTCTTC. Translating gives CASSLAGSSRGAVHEQFF. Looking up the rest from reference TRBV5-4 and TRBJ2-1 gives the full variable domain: ETGVTQSPTHLIKTRGQQVTLRCSSQSGHNTVSWYQQALGQGPQFIFQYYREEENGRGNFPPRFSGLQFPNYSSELNVNALELDDSALYLCASSLAGSSRGAVHEQFFGPGTRLTVL.

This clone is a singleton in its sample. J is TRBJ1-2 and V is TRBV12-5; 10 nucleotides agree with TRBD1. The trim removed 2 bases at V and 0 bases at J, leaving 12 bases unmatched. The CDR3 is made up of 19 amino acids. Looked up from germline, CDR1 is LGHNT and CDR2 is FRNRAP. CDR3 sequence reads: CASGLIRTGGFSANYGYTF. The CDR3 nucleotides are TGTGCTAGTGGTTTGATACGGACAGGGGGGTTTTCGGCTAACTATGGCTACACCTTC.

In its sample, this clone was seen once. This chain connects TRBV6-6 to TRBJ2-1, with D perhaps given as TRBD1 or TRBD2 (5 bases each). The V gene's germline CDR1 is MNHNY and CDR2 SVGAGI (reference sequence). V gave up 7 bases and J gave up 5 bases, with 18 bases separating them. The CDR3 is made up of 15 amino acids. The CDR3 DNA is TGTGCCAGCACCAGGGTGGGTCAGCGGAACAATGAGCAGTTCTTC. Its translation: CASTRVGQRNNEQFF.

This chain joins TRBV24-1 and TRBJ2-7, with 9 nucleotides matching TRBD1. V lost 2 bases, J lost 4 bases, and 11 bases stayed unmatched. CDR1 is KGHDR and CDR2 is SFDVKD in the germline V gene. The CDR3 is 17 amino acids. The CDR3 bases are TGTGCCACCAGTGATTCCAATACCGGGACAGGGAATTACGAGCAGTACTTC. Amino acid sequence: CATSDSNTGTGNYEQYF.

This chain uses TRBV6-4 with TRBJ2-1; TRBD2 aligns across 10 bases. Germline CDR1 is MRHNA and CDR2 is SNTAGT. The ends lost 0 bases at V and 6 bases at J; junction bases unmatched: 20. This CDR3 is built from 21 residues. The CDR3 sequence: CASSDSIGLAGEAYRGNEQFF. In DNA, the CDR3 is TGTGCCAGCAGTGACTCGATAGGTCTAGCGGGGGAGGCATATAGAGGCAATGAGCAGTTCTTC.

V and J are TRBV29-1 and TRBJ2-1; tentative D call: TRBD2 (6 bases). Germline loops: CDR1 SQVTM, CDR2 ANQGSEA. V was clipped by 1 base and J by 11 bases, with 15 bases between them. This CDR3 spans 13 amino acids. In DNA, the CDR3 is TGCAGCGTTGAAGTGACGGAGGGACTTCAGCAGTTCTTC. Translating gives CSVEVTEGLQQFF.

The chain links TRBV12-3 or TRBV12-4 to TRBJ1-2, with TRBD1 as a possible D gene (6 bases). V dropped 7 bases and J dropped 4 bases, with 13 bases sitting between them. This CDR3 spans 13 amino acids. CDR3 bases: TGTGCCAGCACCCAACAGGGAAGCTATGGCTACACCTTC. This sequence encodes CASTQQGSYGYTF.

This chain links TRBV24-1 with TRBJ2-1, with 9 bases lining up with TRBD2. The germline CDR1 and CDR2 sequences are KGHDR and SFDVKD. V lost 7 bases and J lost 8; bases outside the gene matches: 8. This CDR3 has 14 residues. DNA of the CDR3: TGTGCCACCAGCGACCGGGGACTAGCAGATGAGCAGTTCTTC. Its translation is CATSDRGLADEQFF.